This T cell receptor beta chain was sequenced in a study of Graves' ophthalmopathy and Graves' hyperthyroidism. This clonotype was counted many times. Amplification from RNA transcripts yielded the TCR beta CDR3 regions. Investigators did first-round RT-PCR with HTBI primers, then second-round multiplex PCR. TCRdb fed the multiplex PCR reads into MiXCR, producing one record per CDR3 protein. The sample carries roughly 420,000 distinct CDR3 sequences, roughly 20% recorded once. The CDR3 is 13 residues long. V was clipped by 4 bases and J by 2 bases, with 8 bases between them. Germline V gene lookup returns CDR1 MNHNS and CDR2 SASEGT.

This receptor was obtained from a woman between 18 and 29 years old with stable Graves' hyperthyroidism. The sequenced material came from peripheral blood. The genes are TRBV6-1 and TRBJ2-5; D is unresolved. CDR3 DNA sequence: TGTGCCAGCAGTGTTATGGTTCAAGAGACCCAGTACTTC. This gives the protein CASSVMVQETQYF.